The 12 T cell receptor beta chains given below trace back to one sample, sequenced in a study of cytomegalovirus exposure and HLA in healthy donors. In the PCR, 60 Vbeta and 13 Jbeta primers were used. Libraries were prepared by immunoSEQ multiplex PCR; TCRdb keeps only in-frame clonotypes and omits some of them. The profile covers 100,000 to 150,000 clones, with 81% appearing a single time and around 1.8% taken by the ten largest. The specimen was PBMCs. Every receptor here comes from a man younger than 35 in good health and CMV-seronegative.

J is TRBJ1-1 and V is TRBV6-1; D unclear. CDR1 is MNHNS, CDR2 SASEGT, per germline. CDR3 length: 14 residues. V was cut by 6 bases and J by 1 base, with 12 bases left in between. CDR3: CASSPRGRNTEAFF. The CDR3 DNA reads TGTGCCAGCAGCCCGCGCGGGAGGAACACTGAAGCTTTCTTT.

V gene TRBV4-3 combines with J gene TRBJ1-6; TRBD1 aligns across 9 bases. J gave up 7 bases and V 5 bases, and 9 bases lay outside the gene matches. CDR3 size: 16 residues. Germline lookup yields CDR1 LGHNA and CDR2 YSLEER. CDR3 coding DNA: TGCGCCAGCAGCGGAGGGTTGGGGACAGGGAATTCACCCCTCCACTTT. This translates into CASSGGLGTGNSPLHF.

The CDR3 DNA reads as TGTGCCAGTAGTCTCTTAGCGGGGGCTAGCACAGATACGCAGTATTTT. Its translation: CASSLLAGASTDTQYF. This chain connects TRBV19 to TRBJ2-3, with 9 bases lining up with TRBD2. This CDR3 is 16 amino acids long. The V gene end was trimmed by 5 bases and the J gene end by 0 bases; junction bases not matched to a gene: 6. Germline CDR1 reads LNHDA; CDR2 reads SQIVND (reference sequence).

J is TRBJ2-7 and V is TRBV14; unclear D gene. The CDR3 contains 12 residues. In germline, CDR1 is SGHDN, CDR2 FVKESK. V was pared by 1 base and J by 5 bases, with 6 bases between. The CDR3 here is CASSQVSNEQYF. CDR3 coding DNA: TGTGCCAGCAGCCAAGTTAGCAACGAGCAGTACTTC.

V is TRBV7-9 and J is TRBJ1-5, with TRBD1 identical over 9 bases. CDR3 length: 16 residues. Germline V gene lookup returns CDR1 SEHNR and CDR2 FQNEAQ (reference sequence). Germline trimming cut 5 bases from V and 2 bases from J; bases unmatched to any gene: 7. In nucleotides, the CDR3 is TGTGCCAGCAGCCAAGGGACAGGGATTGGCAATCAGCCCCAGCATTTT. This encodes CASSQGTGIGNQPQHF.

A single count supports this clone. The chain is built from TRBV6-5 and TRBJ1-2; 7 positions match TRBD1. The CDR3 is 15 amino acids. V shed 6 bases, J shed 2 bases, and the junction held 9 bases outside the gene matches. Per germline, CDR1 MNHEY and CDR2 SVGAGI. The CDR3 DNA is TGTGCCAGCAGGTACCTGACAGGGACAAACTATGGCTACACCTTC. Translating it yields CASRYLTGTNYGYTF.

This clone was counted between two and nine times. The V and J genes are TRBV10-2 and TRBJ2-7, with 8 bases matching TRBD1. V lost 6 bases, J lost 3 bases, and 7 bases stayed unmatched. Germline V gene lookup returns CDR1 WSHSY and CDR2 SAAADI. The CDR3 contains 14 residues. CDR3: CASRQGAGIYEQYF. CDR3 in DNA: TGCGCCAGCAGGCAGGGGGCAGGGATCTACGAGCAGTACTTC.

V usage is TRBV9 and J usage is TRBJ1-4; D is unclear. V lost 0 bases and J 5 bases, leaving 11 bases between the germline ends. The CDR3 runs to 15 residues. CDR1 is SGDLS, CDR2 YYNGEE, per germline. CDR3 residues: CASSVGTSTNEKLFF. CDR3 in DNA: TGTGCCAGCAGCGTAGGGACTAGCACCAATGAAAAACTGTTTTTT.

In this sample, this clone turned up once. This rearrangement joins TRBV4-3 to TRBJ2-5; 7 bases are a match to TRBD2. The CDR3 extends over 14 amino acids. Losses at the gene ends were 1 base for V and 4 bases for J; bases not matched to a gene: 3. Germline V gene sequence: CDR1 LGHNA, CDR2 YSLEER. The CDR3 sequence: CASSQGGGVETQYF. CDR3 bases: TGCGCCAGCAGCCAAGGGGGGGGAGTAGAGACCCAGTACTTC.

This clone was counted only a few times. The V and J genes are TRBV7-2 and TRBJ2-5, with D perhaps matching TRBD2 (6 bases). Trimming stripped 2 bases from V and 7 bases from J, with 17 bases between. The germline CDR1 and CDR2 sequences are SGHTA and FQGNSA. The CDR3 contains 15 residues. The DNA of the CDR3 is TGTGCCAGCAGCTTACGTCTTTCCGGGGGTGGGACCCAGTACTTC. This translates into CASSLRLSGGGTQYF.

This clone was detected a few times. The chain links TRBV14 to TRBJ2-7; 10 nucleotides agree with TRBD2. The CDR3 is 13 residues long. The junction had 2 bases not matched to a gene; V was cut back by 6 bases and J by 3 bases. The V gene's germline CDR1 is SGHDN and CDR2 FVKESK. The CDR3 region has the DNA TGTGCCAGCAGGCCTAGCGGGAGCTACGAGCAGTACTTC. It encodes CASRPSGSYEQYF.

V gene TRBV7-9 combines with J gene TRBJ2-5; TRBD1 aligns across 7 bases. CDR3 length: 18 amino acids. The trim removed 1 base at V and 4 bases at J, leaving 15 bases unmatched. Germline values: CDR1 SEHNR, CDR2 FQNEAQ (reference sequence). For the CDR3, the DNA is TGTGCCAGCAGCTTAGGAGAGAACAGGGACAGTACTAGAGAGACCCAGTACTTC. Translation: CASSLGENRDSTRETQYF.